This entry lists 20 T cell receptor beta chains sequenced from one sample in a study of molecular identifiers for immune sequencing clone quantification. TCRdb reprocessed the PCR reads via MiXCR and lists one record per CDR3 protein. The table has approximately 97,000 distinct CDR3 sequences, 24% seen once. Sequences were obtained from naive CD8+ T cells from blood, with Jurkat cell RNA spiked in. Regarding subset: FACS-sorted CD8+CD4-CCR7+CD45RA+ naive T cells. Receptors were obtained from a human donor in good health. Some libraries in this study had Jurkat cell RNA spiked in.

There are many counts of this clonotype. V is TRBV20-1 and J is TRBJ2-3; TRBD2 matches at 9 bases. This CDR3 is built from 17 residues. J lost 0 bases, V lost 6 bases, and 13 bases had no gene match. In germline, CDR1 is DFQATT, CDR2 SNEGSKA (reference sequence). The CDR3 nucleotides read TGCAGTGCGACCCAGCGGGAGGAGATCTCTAGCACAGATACGCAGTATTTT. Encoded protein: CSATQREEISSTDTQYF.

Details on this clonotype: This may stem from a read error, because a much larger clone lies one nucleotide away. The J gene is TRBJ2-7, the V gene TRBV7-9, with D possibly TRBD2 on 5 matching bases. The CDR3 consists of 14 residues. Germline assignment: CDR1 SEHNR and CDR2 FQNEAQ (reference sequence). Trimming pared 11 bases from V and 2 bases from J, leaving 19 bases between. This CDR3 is CARTFLLAPYEQYF. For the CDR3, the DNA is TGTGCCCGCACCTTCTTGCTAGCACCCTACGAGCAGTACTTC.

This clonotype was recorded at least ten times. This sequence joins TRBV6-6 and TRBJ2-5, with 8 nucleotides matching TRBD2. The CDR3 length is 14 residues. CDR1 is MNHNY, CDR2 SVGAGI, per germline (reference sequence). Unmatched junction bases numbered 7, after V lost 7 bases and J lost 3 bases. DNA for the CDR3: TGTGCCAGCACCCTCGGGGGGGGCGAAGAGACCCAGTACTTC. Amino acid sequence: CASTLGGGEETQYF.

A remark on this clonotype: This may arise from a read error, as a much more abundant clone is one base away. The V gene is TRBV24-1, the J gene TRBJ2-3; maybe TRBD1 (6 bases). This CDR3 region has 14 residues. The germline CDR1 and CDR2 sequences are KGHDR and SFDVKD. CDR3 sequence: CATSEQGSIDTQYF. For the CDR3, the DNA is TGTGCCACCAGTGAGCAGGGGAGCATAGATACGCAGTATTTT.

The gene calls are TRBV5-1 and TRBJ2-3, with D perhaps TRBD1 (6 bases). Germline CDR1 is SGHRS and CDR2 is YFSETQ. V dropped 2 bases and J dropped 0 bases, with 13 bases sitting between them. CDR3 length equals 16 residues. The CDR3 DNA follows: TGCGCCAGCAGCTTAAACGGACAGCCTAGCACAGATACGCAGTATTTT. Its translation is CASSLNGQPSTDTQYF.

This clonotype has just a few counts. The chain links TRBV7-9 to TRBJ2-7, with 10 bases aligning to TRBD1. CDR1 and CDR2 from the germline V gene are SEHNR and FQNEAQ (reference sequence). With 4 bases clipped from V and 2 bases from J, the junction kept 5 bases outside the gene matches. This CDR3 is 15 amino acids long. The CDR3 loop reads CASSSRTGGTYEQYF. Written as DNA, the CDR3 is TGTGCCAGCAGCTCTAGGACAGGGGGGACCTACGAGCAGTACTTC. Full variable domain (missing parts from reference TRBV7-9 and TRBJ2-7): DTGVSQNPRHKITKRGQNVTFRCDPISEHNRLYWYRQTLGQGPEFLTYFQNEAQLEKSRLLSDRFSAERPKGSFSTLEIQRTEQGDSAMYLCASSSRTGGTYEQYFGPGTRLTVT.

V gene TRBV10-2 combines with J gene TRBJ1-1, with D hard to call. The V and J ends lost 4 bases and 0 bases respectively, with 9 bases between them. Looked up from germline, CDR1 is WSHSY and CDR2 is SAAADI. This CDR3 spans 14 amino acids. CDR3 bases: TGCGCCAGCAGTGTGTACAGCATGAACACTGAAGCTTTCTTT. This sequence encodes CASSVYSMNTEAFF.

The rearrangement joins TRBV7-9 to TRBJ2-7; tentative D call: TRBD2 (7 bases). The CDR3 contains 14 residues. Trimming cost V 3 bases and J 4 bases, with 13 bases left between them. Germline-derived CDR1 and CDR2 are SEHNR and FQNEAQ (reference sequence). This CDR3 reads CASSLGGAVYEQYF. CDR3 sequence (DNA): TGTGCCAGCAGCTTGGGGGGGGCGGTATACGAGCAGTACTTC.

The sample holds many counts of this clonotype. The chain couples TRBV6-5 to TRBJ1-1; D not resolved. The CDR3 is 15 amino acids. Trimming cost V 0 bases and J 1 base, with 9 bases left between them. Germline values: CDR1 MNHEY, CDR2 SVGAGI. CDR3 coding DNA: TGTGCCAGCAGTTACTCCGCGACTAGGAACACTGAAGCTTTCTTT. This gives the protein CASSYSATRNTEAFF.

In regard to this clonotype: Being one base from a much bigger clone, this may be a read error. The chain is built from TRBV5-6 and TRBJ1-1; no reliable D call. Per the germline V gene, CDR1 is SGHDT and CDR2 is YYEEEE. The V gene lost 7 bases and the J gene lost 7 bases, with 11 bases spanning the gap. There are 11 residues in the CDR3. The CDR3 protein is CASFAECEAFF. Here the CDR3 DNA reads TGTGCCAGCTTCGCGGAGTGTGAAGCTTTCTTT.

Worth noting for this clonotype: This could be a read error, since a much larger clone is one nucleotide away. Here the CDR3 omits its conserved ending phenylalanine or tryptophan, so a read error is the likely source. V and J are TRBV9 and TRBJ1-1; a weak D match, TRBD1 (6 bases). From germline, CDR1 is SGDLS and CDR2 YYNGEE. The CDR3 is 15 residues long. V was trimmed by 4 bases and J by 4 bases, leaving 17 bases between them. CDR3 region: CASSYTTGLGTEAFL. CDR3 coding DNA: TGTGCCAGCAGCTATACCACAGGGTTGGGCACTGAAGCTTTCTTA.

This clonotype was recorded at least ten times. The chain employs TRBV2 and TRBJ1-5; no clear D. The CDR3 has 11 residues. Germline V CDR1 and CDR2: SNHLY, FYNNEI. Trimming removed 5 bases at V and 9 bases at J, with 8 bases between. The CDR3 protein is CASSSGGPQHF. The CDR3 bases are TGTGCCAGCAGTTCAGGTGGGCCCCAGCATTTT.

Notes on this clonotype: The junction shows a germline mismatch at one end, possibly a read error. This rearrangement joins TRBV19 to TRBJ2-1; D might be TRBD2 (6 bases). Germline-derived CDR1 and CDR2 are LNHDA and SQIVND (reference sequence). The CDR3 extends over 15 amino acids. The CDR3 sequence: CASGMAGSSYNEQFF. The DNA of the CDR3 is TGTGCCAGTGGTATGGCGGGAAGCTCCTACAATGAGCAGTTCTTC.

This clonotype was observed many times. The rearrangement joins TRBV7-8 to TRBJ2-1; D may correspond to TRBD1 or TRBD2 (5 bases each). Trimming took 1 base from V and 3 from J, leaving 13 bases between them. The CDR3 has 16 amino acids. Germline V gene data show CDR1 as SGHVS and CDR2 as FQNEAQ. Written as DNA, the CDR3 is TGTGCCAGCAGCTTAGAGGGGACCCTCATCTACAATGAGCAGTTCTTC. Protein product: CASSLEGTLIYNEQFF.

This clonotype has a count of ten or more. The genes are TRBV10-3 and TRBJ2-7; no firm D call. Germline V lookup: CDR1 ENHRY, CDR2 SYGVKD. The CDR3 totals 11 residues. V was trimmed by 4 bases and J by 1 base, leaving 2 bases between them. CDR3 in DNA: TGTGCCATCAGTGGGTCCTACGAGCAGTACTTC. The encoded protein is CAISGSYEQYF.

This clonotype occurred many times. The CDR3 sequence: CSAPGLADTDTQYF. DNA of the CDR3: TGCAGTGCTCCAGGGCTAGCGGACACAGATACGCAGTATTTT. The rearrangement joins TRBV20-1 to TRBJ2-3; TRBD2 matches 7 bases. V was clipped by 5 bases and J by 2 bases; unmatched bases: 7. The CDR3 contains 14 residues. Germline values: CDR1 DFQATT, CDR2 SNEGSKA (reference sequence).

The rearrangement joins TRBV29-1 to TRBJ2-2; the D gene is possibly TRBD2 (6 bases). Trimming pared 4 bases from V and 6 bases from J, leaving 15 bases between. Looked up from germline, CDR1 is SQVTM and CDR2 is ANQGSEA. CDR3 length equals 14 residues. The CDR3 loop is CSVAAREHPGELFF. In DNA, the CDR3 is TGCAGCGTTGCTGCGCGGGAACACCCCGGGGAGCTGTTTTTT.

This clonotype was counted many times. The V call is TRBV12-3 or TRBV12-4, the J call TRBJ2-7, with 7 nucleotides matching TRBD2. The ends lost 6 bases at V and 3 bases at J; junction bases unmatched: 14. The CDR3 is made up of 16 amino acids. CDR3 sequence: CASRGGSGSGVYEQYF. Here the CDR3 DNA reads TGTGCCAGCAGGGGTGGGTCCGGGAGCGGGGTCTACGAGCAGTACTTC.

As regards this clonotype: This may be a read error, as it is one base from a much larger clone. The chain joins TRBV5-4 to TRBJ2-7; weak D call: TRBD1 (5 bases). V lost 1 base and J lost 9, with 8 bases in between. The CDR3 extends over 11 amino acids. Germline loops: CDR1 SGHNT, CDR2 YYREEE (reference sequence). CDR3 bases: TGTGCCAGCAGCTTGTCTGGGGCGCAGTACTTC. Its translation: CASSLSGAQYF.

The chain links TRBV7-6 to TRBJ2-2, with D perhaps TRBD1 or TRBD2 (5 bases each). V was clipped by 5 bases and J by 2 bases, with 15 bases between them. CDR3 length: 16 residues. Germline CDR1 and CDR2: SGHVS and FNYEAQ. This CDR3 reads CASSTGTGGNTGELFF. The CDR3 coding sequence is TGTGCCAGCAGCACCGGGACGGGTGGTAACACCGGGGAGCTGTTTTTT.